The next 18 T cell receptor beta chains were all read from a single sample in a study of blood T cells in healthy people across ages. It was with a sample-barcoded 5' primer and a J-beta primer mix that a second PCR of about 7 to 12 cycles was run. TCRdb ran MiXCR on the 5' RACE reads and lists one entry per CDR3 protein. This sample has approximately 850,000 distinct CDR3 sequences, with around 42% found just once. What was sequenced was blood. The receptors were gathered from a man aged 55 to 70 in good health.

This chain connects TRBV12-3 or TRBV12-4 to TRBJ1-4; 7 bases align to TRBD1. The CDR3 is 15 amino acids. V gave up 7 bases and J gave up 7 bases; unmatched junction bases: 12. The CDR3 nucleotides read TGTGCCAGCACCACCGCGAGGCAGGGGGTTGAAAAACTGTTTTTT. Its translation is CASTTARQGVEKLFF.

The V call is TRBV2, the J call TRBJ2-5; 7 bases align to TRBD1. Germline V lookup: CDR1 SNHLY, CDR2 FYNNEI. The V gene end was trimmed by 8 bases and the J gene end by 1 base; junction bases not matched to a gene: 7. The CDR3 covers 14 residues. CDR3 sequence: CASGRQGLQETQYF. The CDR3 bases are TGTGCCAGCGGACGACAGGGTCTCCAAGAGACCCAGTACTTC.

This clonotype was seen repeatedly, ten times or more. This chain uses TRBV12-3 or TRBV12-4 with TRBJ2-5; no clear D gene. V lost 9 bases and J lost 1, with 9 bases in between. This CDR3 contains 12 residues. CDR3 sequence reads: CASGGPQETQYF. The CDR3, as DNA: TGTGCCAGTGGCGGACCCCAAGAGACCCAGTACTTC.

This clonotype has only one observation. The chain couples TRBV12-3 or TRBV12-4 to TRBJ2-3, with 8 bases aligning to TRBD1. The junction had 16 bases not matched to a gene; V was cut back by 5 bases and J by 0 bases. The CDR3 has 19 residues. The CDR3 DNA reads TGTGCCAGCAGTCCAGGACAGGGTGCTGGATTTTCTAGCACAGATACGCAGTATTTT. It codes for CASSPGQGAGFSSTDTQYF.

The CDR3 loop is CASSTPTGSSGYTF. The CDR3 nucleotides read TGTGCCAGCAGCACCCCCACAGGGTCGAGTGGCTACACCTTC. The chain uses TRBV12-3 or TRBV12-4 and TRBJ1-2, with D maybe TRBD1 (6 bases). Deletions cut 6 bases from V and 7 bases from J, with 18 bases between. CDR3 length: 14 amino acids.

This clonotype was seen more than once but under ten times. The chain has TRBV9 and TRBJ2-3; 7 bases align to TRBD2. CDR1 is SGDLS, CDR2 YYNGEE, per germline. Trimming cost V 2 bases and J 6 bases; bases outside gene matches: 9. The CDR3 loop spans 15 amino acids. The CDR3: CASSVGGVPFDTQYF. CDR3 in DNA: TGTGCCAGCAGCGTTGGGGGGGTCCCGTTTGATACGCAGTATTTT. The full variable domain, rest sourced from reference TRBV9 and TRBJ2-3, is DSGVTQTPKHLITATGQRVTLRCSPRSGDLSVYWYQQSLDQGLQFLIQYYNGEERAKGNILERFSAQQFPDLHSELNLSSLELGDSALYFCASSVGGVPFDTQYFGPGTRLTVL.

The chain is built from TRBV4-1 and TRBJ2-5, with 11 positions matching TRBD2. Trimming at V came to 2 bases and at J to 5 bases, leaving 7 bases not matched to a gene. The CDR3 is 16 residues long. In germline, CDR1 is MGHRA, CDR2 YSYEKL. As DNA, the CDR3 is TGCGCCAGCAGCCAACGGGGACTAGCGGCGGGGGAGACCCAGTACTTC. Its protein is CASSQRGLAAGETQYF.

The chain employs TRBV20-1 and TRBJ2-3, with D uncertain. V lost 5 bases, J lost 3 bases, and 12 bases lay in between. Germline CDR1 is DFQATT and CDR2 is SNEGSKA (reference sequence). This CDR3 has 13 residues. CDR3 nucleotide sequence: TGCAGTGCTGCATATGGGAAGACAGATACGCAGTATTTT. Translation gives CSAAYGKTDTQYF.

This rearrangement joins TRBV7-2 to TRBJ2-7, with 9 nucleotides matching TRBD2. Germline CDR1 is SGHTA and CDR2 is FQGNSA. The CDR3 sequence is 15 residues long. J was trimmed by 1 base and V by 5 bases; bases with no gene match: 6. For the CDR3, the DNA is TGTGCCAGCAGCAAGCTAGCGGGGCCGTCCTACGAGCAGTACTTC. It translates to CASSKLAGPSYEQYF.

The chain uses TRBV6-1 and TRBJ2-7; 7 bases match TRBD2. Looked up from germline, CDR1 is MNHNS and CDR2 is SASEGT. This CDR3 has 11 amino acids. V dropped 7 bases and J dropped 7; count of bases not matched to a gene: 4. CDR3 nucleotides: TGTGCCAGCACCGGGGGGAATGAGCAGTACTTC. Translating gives CASTGGNEQYF.

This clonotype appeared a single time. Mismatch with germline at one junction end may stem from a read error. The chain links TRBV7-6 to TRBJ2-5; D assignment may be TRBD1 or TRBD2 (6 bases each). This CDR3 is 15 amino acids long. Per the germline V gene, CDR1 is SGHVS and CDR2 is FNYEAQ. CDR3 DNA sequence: TGTGCCAGCAGCTTAAACAGCCGGGGGCAAGGGACCCAGTACTTC. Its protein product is CASSLNSRGQGTQYF.

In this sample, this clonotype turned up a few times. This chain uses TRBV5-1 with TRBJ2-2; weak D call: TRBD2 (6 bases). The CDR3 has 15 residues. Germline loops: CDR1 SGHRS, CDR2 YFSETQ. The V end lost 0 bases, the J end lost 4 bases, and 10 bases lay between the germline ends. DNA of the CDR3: TGCGCCAGCAGCTTGGGATCGGGAGTCACCGGGGAGCTGTTTTTT. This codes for CASSLGSGVTGELFF.

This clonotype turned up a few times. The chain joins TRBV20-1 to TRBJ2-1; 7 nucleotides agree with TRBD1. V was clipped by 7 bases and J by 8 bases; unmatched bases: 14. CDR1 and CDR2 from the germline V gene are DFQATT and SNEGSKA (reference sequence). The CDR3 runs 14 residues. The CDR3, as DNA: TGCAGTGGGAGTCGACAGGGCGGTCGGGATGAGCAGTTCTTC. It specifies CSGSRQGGRDEQFF.

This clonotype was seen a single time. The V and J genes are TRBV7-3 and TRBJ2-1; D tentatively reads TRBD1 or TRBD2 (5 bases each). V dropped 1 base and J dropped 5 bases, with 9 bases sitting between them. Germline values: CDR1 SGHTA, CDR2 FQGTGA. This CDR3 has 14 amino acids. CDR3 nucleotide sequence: TGTGCCAGCAGCTTAAGTGGGGGAAACAATGAGCAGTTCTTC. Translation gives CASSLSGGNNEQFF.

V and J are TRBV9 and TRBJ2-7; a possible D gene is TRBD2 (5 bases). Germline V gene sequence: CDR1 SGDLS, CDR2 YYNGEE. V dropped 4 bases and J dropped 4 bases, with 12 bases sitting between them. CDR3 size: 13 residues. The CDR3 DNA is TGTGCCAGCAGCCGAGCGGCGACGTACGAGCAGTACTTC. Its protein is CASSRAATYEQYF.

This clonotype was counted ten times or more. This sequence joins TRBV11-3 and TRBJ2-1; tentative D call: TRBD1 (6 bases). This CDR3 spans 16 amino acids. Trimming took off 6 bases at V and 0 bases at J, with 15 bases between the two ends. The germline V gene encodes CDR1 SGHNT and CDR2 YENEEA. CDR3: CASSTGTPSSYNEQFF. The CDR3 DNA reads TGTGCCAGCAGTACCGGGACACCTAGCTCCTACAATGAGCAGTTCTTC.

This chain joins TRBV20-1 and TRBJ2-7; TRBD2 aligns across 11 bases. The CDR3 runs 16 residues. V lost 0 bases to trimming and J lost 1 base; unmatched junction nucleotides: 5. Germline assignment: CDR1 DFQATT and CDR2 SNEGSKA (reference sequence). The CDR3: CSARDWGLAESYEQYF. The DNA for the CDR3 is TGCAGTGCTAGAGATTGGGGACTAGCGGAATCCTACGAGCAGTACTTC.

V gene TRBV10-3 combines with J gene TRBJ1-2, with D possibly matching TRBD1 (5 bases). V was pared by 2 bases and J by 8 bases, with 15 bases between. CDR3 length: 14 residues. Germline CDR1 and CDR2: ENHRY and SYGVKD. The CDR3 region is CAISEGQPDRGYTF. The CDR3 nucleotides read TGTGCCATCAGTGAGGGACAACCTGATCGCGGCTACACCTTC.